This T cell receptor (beta chain) was observed in a study of T cell changes during pregnancy in multiple sclerosis. The CDR3 has 18 amino acids. Looked up from germline, CDR1 is MNHNS and CDR2 is SASEGT. V trimming: 2 bases; J trimming: 6 bases; junction bases outside the gene matches: 15. Measured with immunoSEQ multiplex PCR; TCRdb has only the in-frame clones, and not every one. The sample has 30,000 to 45,000 clones, around 90% seen once. Sequencing was performed on CD4+ T cells from peripheral blood mononuclear cells, taken before pregnancy. This receptor was obtained from a female donor with multiple sclerosis, enrolled in a pregnancy study. The rearrangement uses TRBV6-1 and TRBJ1-5, with 8 bases matching TRBD1. The CDR3 sequence is CASSETLLIGQGVQPQHF. The CDR3 bases are TGTGCCAGCAGTGAAACCCTCCTAATTGGACAGGGTGTTCAGCCCCAGCATTTT.